Below, 30 T cell receptor beta chains from the same sample are listed, as sequenced in a study of OX40 agonist ivuxolimab in advanced cancers. TCRdb's table, derived via immunoSEQ multiplex PCR, lists solely in-frame clones and lacks some. The sample records about 91,000 clones, approximately 87% being singletons. This specimen was CD4+ or CD8+ T cells sorted from blood, taken in a trial of the OX40 agonist ivuxolimab. These receptors originate from an adult with an advanced solid tumor such as melanoma, head and neck, liver or kidney cancer.

V gene TRBV28 combines with J gene TRBJ1-1, with TRBD1 matching 9 bases. V dropped 6 bases and J dropped 3; count of bases not matched to a gene: 11. The CDR3 runs 16 residues. CDR1 is MDHEN, CDR2 SYDVKM, per germline. DNA of the CDR3: TGTGCCAGCAGCCGCCGGTTGGGACAGGGTCACACTGAAGCTTTCTTT. Residues: CASSRRLGQGHTEAFF.

The gene calls are TRBV2 and TRBJ2-7, with D possibly being TRBD2 (6 bases). Trimming took 2 bases from V and 4 from J, leaving 12 bases between them. The length of the CDR3 is 14 residues. Looked up from germline, CDR1 is SNHLY and CDR2 is FYNNEI. CDR3 protein: CASSEQFGSYEQYF. The CDR3 DNA follows: TGTGCCAGCAGTGAACAATTCGGGAGTTACGAGCAGTACTTC.

This chain joins TRBV5-1 and TRBJ2-3; D might be TRBD1 or TRBD2, each matching 5 bases. The length of the CDR3 is 17 residues. Looked up from germline, CDR1 is SGHRS and CDR2 is YFSETQ. Trimming removed 4 bases at V and 0 bases at J, with 18 bases between. The CDR3 reads CASSRLGPVISTDTQYF. The CDR3 DNA is TGCGCCAGCAGCCGACTGGGACCCGTTATAAGCACAGATACGCAGTATTTT.

This chain joins TRBV7-8 and TRBJ2-5, with 9 nucleotides matching TRBD2. The CDR3 has 17 amino acids. Germline values: CDR1 SGHVS, CDR2 FQNEAQ. With V trimmed by 7 bases and J by 4 bases, 16 bases remained unmatched. CDR3 region: CASTLREGGGGRETQYF. Written as DNA, the CDR3 is TGTGCCAGCACGTTGCGGGAGGGGGGCGGGGGACGAGAGACCCAGTACTTC.

The CDR3 spells CASSLGHRTGRKNIQYF. In DNA form, the CDR3 reads TGCGCCAGCAGCTTGGGTCACCGCACAGGGCGAAAAAACATTCAGTACTTC. The chain uses TRBV5-1 and TRBJ2-4; weak D call: TRBD1 (6 bases). The V and J ends lost 0 bases and 4 bases respectively, with 17 bases between them. CDR3 length: 17 residues. The germline CDR1 and CDR2 sequences are SGHRS and YFSETQ. Full variable domain (remainder filled in from reference TRBV5-1 and TRBJ2-4): KAGVTQTPRYLIKTRGQQVTLSCSPISGHRSVSWYQQTPGQGLQFLFEYFSETQRNKGNFPGRFSGRQFSNSRSEMNVSTLELGDSALYLCASSLGHRTGRKNIQYFGAGTRLSVL.

V usage is TRBV29-1 and J usage is TRBJ2-5; 8 bases align to TRBD2. Germline-derived CDR1 and CDR2 are SQVTM and ANQGSEA. The CDR3 spans 14 residues. After removal of 7 bases from V and 1 base from J, the junction contained 8 bases not matched to a gene. This CDR3 reads CSEPGTRIQETQYF. The CDR3 DNA follows: TGCAGCGAACCCGGGACTAGGATCCAAGAGACCCAGTACTTC.

This clone was detected only a few times. The chain has TRBV4-2 and TRBJ2-3, with TRBD2 matching 8 bases. Germline V gene sequence: CDR1 LGHNA, CDR2 YNFKEQ. With 0 bases clipped from V and 6 bases from J, the junction kept 14 bases outside the gene matches. This CDR3 is 18 amino acids long. Here the CDR3 DNA reads TGTGCCAGCAGCCAAGAGAAAGAGCGGGAGCACCAGGAGGATACGCAGTATTTT. It yields the protein CASSQEKEREHQEDTQYF.

The rearrangement joins TRBV10-3 to TRBJ1-2; D gene uncertain. V lost 9 bases and J 1 base, leaving 15 bases between the germline ends. This CDR3 has 14 residues. Germline V CDR1 and CDR2: ENHRY, SYGVKD. Here the CDR3 reads CAILESGFNYGYTF. As DNA, the CDR3 is TGTGCCATTCTTGAGTCGGGCTTTAACTATGGCTACACCTTC.

The V gene is TRBV9, the J gene TRBJ1-1; TRBD1 matches at 8 bases. This CDR3 spans 14 amino acids. V trimming: 2 bases; J trimming: 2 bases; junction bases outside the gene matches: 2. Per germline, CDR1 SGDLS and CDR2 YYNGEE. This CDR3 reads CASSVGQVNTEAFF. DNA for the CDR3: TGTGCCAGCAGCGTGGGACAGGTAAACACTGAAGCTTTCTTT.

The V call is TRBV27, the J call TRBJ2-7, with D possibly matching TRBD2 (5 bases). The length of the CDR3 is 14 residues. V was clipped by 2 bases and J by 2 bases, with 10 bases between them. Germline values: CDR1 MNHEY, CDR2 SMNVEV (reference sequence). The CDR3 DNA sequence: TGTGCCAGCAGTTTAAATGGACTCACCTACGAGCAGTACTTC. This encodes CASSLNGLTYEQYF.

The chain has TRBV18 and TRBJ2-5; TRBD2 agrees at 10 bases. The trim removed 6 bases at V and 2 bases at J, leaving 9 bases unmatched. The CDR3 covers 16 residues. In germline, CDR1 is KGHSH, CDR2 LQKENI. The CDR3 region has the DNA TGTGCCAGCTCGGGGCAAAGGACTAGCGGACAAGAGACCCAGTACTTC. Encoded protein: CASSGQRTSGQETQYF.

V and J are TRBV2 and TRBJ2-1, with 8 bases matching TRBD1. This CDR3 spans 16 amino acids. Trimming removed 4 bases from V and 5 bases from J; junction bases left unmatched: 10. Per germline, CDR1 SNHLY and CDR2 FYNNEI. CDR3 DNA: TGTGCCAGCAGTGGAGGGCCGGGACAGGCCGACAATGAGCAGTTCTTC. This encodes CASSGGPGQADNEQFF.

In its sample, this clone was seen a few times. V gene TRBV10-1 combines with J gene TRBJ2-1; 10 positions match TRBD2. Germline V CDR1 and CDR2: WNHNN, SYGVQD (reference sequence). The J segment lost 6 bases and the V segment lost 4 bases, leaving 3 bases of the junction unmatched. The CDR3 loop spans 14 amino acids. CDR3 sequence: CASSGLAGANEQFF. The CDR3 nucleotides are TGCGCCAGCAGTGGTCTAGCGGGAGCCAATGAGCAGTTCTTC.

The rearrangement joins TRBV4-3 to TRBJ2-1; TRBD2 agrees at 10 bases. The CDR3 totals 18 residues. Germline V lookup: CDR1 LGHNA, CDR2 YSLEER. The V and J ends lost 1 base and 3 bases, in that order; junction bases with no gene match: 9. In nucleotides, the CDR3 is TGCGCCAGCAGCCAAGCGCTAGCGGGAGAAGGTAGCTACAATGAGCAGTTCTTC. It encodes CASSQALAGEGSYNEQFF.

V usage is TRBV7-7 and J usage is TRBJ2-1, with D possibly TRBD1 on 5 matching bases. Between the trimmed V and J ends, which lost 0 bases and 7 bases, there was a span of 7 bases. This CDR3 is 13 amino acids long. Per germline, CDR1 SSHAT and CDR2 FNYEAQ (reference sequence). CDR3 DNA sequence: TGTGCCAGCAGCTTAGCAACAGGTAATGAGCAGTTCTTC. This sequence encodes CASSLATGNEQFF.

Written as DNA, the CDR3 is TGCAGCGTTGCCCAGGGCAATCAGCCCCAGCATTTT. It encodes CSVAQGNQPQHF. The genes are TRBV29-1 and TRBJ1-5; D remains ambiguous. Trimming stripped 4 bases from V and 2 bases from J, with 6 bases between. CDR1 and CDR2 (germline): SQVTM, ANQGSEA. The CDR3 runs to 12 residues.

In DNA form, the CDR3 reads TGCGCCAGCAGCCAAGATACCAGGGGTGATGAAAAACTGTTTTTT. As protein: CASSQDTRGDEKLFF. The J gene is TRBJ1-4, the V gene TRBV4-3, with TRBD1 as a possible D gene (6 bases). The germline V gene has CDR1 LGHNA and CDR2 YSLEER. The CDR3 runs 15 residues. V dropped 0 bases and J dropped 6 bases, with 11 bases sitting between them.

This clone was detected only once. The chain employs TRBV19 and TRBJ2-7; TRBD2 matches at 11 bases. V lost 3 bases and J lost 3; bases outside the gene matches: 7. The CDR3 runs to 16 residues. Germline V gene data show CDR1 as LNHDA and CDR2 as SQIVND (reference sequence). The CDR3 loop reads CASSITGTSGHYEQYF. CDR3 DNA sequence: TGTGCCAGTAGTATCACCGGGACTAGCGGCCACTACGAGCAGTACTTC.

This clone was seen once. The genes are TRBV5-1 and TRBJ1-1; D may be TRBD1 (6 bases). Trimming shortened V by 2 bases and J by 3 bases, and 14 bases separated the two germline ends. CDR1 is SGHRS and CDR2 is YFSETQ in the germline V gene. This CDR3 has 15 residues. The CDR3 reads CASSFQQGLDTEAFF. CDR3 coding DNA: TGCGCCAGCAGCTTCCAACAGGGCTTGGACACTGAAGCTTTCTTT.

This rearrangement joins TRBV27 to TRBJ1-5; the match to TRBD1 covers 9 bases. There are 16 residues in the CDR3. V lost 5 bases to trimming and J lost 7 bases; unmatched junction nucleotides: 12. The germline gives CDR1 MNHEY, CDR2 SMNVEV (reference sequence). The CDR3 DNA reads as TGTGCCAGCAGTCCTCACTCCGGGACAGGGATGCAGCCCCAGCATTTT. Translating it yields CASSPHSGTGMQPQHF.

The chain recombines TRBV6-5 with TRBJ2-7; the match to TRBD2 covers 11 bases. The germline V gene has CDR1 MNHEY and CDR2 SVGAGI. The CDR3 runs to 15 residues. The V and J ends lost 6 bases and 9 bases, in that order; junction bases with no gene match: 13. In DNA form, the CDR3 reads TGTGCCAGCAGGCCTACTAGCGGGAGCCTCTGGGGGCAGTACGTC. Amino acids: CASRPTSGSLWGQYV.

This sequence joins TRBV19 and TRBJ1-2; tentatively, D is TRBD1 (5 bases). In germline, CDR1 is LNHDA, CDR2 SQIVND (reference sequence). This CDR3 is 12 amino acids long. V dropped 3 bases and J dropped 8 bases, with 10 bases sitting between them. The CDR3 DNA reads TGTGCCAGTAGTATTTCGGGGCAAGGCTACACCTTC. Its translation is CASSISGQGYTF.

V usage is TRBV5-1 and J usage is TRBJ1-2; 8 nucleotides match TRBD1. Germline V gives CDR1 SGHRS, CDR2 YFSETQ. Losses at the gene ends were 0 bases for V and 5 bases for J; bases not matched to a gene: 6. The CDR3 sequence is 15 residues long. DNA for the CDR3: TGCGCCAGCAGCTTGGCCCAGGGGGCTGGTTATGGCTACACCTTC. Amino acids: CASSLAQGAGYGYTF.

This clone has more than one count but fewer than ten. The chain is built from TRBV19 and TRBJ2-7; TRBD1 aligns across 7 bases. This CDR3 is built from 17 residues. Germline V CDR1 and CDR2: LNHDA, SQIVND (reference sequence). V lost 5 bases to trimming and J lost 2 bases; unmatched junction nucleotides: 15. In nucleotides, the CDR3 is TGTGCCAGTAGTCCCCGTACGACAGGGACATCACCCTACGAGCAGTACTTC. It translates to CASSPRTTGTSPYEQYF.

The chain joins TRBV5-1 to TRBJ1-5, with a weak D call TRBD1 (6 bases). Germline V gene sequence: CDR1 SGHRS, CDR2 YFSETQ. The CDR3 covers 15 residues. V shed 0 bases and J shed 5 bases, with 12 bases lying between them. The CDR3 nucleotides are TGCGCCAGCAGCTTGGAGGGGGACCATTATCAGCCCCAGCATTTT. Translated: CASSLEGDHYQPQHF.

Concerning this clone itself: At one end the junction does not follow the germline gene, possibly because of a read error. The chain joins TRBV7-7 to TRBJ2-2, with 10 bases identical to TRBD1. The germline CDR1 and CDR2 sequences are SSHAT and FNYEAQ (reference sequence). This CDR3 has 15 amino acids. Here the CDR3 DNA reads TGTGCTAGCAGCAAGGACAGGGGGGACACCGGGGAGCTGTTTTTT. Translation: CASSKDRGDTGELFF. Looking up the rest from reference TRBV7-7 and TRBJ2-2 gives the full variable domain: GAGVSQSPRYKVTKRGQDVTLRCDPISSHATLYWYQQALGQGPEFLTYFNYEAQPDKSGLPSDRFSAERPEGSISTLTIQRTEQRDSAMYRCASSKDRGDTGELFFGEGSRLTVL.

This clone was seen only a few times. Here the CDR3 reads CASSLAGYTDTQYF. For the CDR3, the DNA is TGCGCCAGCAGCTTGGCGGGGTACACAGATACGCAGTATTTT. The chain employs TRBV5-1 and TRBJ2-3, with D possibly matching TRBD2 (5 bases). From germline, CDR1 is SGHRS and CDR2 YFSETQ. The ends were cut back, 0 bases at V and 2 bases at J, with 7 bases in the middle. The CDR3 length is 14 residues.

This chain joins TRBV5-1 and TRBJ2-7; no firm D call. The CDR3 runs to 14 residues. V was pared by 0 bases and J by 2 bases, with 9 bases between. Looked up from germline, CDR1 is SGHRS and CDR2 is YFSETQ. Written as DNA, the CDR3 is TGCGCCAGCAGCTTGGGCAGAAACCCCTACGAGCAGTACTTC. Residues: CASSLGRNPYEQYF.

V gene TRBV5-1 combines with J gene TRBJ2-2; 8 bases are shared with TRBD1. This CDR3 spans 16 amino acids. Germline CDR1 reads SGHRS; CDR2 reads YFSETQ. The V segment lost 4 bases and the J segment 7 bases; nucleotides outside the gene matches: 12. The CDR3 protein is CASSESGATGVGELFF. The CDR3 DNA follows: TGCGCCAGCAGCGAGAGCGGAGCGACAGGGGTCGGGGAGCTGTTTTTT.

V and J are TRBV9 and TRBJ2-4; D unresolved. Looked up from germline, CDR1 is SGDLS and CDR2 is YYNGEE. V shed 4 bases and J shed 0 bases, with 11 bases lying between them. The CDR3 is 15 residues long. The CDR3 nucleotides read TGTGCCAGCAGCCCCGGTGTGGGAGCCAAAAACATTCAGTACTTC. This sequence encodes CASSPGVGAKNIQYF.